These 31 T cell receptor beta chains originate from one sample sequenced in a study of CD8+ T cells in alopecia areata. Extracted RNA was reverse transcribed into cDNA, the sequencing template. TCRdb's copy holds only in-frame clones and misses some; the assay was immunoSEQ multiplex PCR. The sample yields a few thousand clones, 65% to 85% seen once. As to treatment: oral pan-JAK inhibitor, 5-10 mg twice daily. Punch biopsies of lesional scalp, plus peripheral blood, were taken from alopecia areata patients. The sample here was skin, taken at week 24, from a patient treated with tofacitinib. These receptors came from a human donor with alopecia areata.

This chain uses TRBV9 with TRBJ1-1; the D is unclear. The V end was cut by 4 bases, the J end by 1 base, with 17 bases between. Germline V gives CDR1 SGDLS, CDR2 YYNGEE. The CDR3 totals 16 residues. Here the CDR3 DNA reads TGTGCCAGCAGCTCATCCCGGGTACTTCCGAACACTGAAGCTTTCTTT. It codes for CASSSSRVLPNTEAFF.

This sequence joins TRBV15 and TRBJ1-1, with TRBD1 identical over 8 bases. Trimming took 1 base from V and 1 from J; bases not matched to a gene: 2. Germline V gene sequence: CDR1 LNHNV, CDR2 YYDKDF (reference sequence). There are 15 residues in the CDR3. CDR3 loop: CATSRGGQGNTEAFF. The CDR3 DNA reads TGTGCCACCAGCAGAGGCGGACAGGGGAACACTGAAGCTTTCTTT.

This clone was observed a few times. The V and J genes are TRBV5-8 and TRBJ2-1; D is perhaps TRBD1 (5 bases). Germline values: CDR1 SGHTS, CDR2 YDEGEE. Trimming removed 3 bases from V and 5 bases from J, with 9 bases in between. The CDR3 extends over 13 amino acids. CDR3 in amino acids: CASSSDSHNEQFF. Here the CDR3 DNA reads TGTGCCAGCAGCTCCGACAGTCACAATGAGCAGTTCTTC.

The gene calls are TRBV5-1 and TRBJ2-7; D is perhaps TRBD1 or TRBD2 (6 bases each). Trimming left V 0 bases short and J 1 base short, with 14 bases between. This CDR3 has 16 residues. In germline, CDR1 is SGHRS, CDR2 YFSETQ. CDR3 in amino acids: CASSLDGGGLSYEQYF. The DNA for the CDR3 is TGCGCCAGCAGCTTGGACGGGGGCGGGTTGTCCTACGAGCAGTACTTC.

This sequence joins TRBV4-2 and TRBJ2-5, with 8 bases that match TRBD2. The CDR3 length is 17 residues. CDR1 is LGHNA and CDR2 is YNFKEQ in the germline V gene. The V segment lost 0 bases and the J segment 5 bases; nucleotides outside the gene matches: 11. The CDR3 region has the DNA TGTGCCAGCAGCCAAGAGTCGGGGCGGGGGGATCGTGAGACCCAGTACTTC. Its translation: CASSQESGRGDRETQYF.

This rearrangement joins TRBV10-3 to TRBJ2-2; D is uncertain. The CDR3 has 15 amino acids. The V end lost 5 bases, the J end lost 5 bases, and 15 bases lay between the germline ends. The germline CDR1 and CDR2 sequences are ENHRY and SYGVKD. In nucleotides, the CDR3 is TGTGCCATCAGTTCGGCCCGGGCCCCGACCGGGGAGCTGTTTTTT. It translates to CAISSARAPTGELFF.

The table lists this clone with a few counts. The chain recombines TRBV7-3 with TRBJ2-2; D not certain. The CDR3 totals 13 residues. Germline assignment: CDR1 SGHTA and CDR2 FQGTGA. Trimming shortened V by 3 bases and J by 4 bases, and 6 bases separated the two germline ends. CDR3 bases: TGTGCCAGCAGCTTGTATGGCACCGGGGAGCTGTTTTTT. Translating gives CASSLYGTGELFF.

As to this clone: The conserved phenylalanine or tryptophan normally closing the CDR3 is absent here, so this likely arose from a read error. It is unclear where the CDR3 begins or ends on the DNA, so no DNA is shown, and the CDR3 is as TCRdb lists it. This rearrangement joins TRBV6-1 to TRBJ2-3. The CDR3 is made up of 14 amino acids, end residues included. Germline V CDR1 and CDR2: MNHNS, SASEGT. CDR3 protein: CASSEATSTVPKGL.

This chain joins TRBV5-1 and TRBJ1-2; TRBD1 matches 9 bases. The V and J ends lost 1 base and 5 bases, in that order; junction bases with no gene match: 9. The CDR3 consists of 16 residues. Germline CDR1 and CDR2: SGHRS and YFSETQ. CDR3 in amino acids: CASSLPGQGPGYGYTF. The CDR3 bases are TGCGCCAGCAGCTTGCCGGGACAGGGTCCAGGGTATGGCTACACCTTC.

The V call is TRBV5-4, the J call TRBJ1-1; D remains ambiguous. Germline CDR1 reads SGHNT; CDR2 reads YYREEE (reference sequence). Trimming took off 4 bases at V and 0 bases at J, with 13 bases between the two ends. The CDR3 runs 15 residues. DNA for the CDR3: TGTGCCAGCAGCCTTGGCTCCCCCATGAACACTGAAGCTTTCTTT. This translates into CASSLGSPMNTEAFF.

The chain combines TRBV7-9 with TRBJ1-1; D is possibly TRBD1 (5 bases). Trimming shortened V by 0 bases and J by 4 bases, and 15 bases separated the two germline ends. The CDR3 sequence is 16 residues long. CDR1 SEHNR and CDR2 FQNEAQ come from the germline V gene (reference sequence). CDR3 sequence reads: CASSLASGGSGTEAFF. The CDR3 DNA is TGTGCCAGCAGCTTAGCTTCGGGGGGATCGGGCACTGAAGCTTTCTTT.

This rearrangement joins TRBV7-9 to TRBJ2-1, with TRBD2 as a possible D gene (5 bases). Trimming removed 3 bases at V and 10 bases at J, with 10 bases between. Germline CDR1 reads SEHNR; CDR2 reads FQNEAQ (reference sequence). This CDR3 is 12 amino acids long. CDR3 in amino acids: CASSFDYREQFF. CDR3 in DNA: TGTGCCAGCAGCTTTGACTATAGGGAGCAGTTCTTC. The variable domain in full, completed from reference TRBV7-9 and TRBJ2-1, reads DTGVSQNPRHKITKRGQNVTFRCDPISEHNRLYWYRQTLGQGPEFLTYFQNEAQLEKSRLLSDRFSAERPKGSFSTLEIQRTEQGDSAMYLCASSFDYREQFFGPGTRLTVL.

The CDR3 nucleotides are TGTGCCAGCAGCTTAGCGATAGAGACCCAGTACTTC. Translated: CASSLAIETQYF. The chain employs TRBV7-2 and TRBJ2-5; D gene unclear. Trimming removed 0 bases at V and 4 bases at J, with 3 bases between. Germline V gene data show CDR1 as SGHTA and CDR2 as FQGNSA. This CDR3 region has 12 residues.

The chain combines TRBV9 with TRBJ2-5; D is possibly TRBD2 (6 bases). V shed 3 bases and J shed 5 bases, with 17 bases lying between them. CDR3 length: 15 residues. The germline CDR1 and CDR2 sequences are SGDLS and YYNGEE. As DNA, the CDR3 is TGTGCCAGCAGCGGAGGGGAAGGGGCGGGGGAGACCCAGTACTTC. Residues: CASSGGEGAGETQYF.

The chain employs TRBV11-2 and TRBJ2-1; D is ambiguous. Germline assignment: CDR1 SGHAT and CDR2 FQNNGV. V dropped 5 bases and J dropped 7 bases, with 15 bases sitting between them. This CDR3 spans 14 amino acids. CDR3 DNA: TGTGCCAGCAGCCCTCTACAGACCCGTAATGAGCAGTTCTTC. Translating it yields CASSPLQTRNEQFF.

In DNA, the CDR3 is TGTGCCAGCAGTACCGGGACTTCCTACGAGCAGTACTTC. Encoded protein: CASSTGTSYEQYF. The chain joins TRBV25-1 to TRBJ2-7; D possibly corresponds to TRBD2 (6 bases). V was cut by 5 bases and J by 1 base, with 9 bases left in between. The CDR3 spans 13 residues. Germline assignment: CDR1 MGHDK and CDR2 SYGVNS.

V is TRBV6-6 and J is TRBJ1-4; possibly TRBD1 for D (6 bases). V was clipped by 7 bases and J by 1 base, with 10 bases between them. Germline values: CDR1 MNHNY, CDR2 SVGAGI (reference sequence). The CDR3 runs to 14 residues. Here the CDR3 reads CASKRGGTNEKLFF. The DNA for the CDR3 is TGTGCCAGCAAGAGGGGGGGAACTAATGAAAAACTGTTTTTT.

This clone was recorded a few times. CDR3 loop: CASSQALLGYNEQFF. Here the CDR3 DNA reads TGTGCCAGCAGCCAAGCGCTACTAGGGTACAATGAGCAGTTCTTC. J is TRBJ2-1 and V is TRBV14, with D perhaps matching TRBD2 (5 bases). The CDR3 runs 15 residues. The V end lost 1 base, the J end lost 4 bases, and 11 bases lay between the germline ends. CDR1 is SGHDN, CDR2 FVKESK, per germline. Full variable domain (remainder filled in from reference TRBV14 and TRBJ2-1): EAGVTQFPSHSVIEKGQTVTLRCDPISGHDNLYWYRRVMGKEIKFLLHFVKESKQDESGMPNNRFLAERTGGTYSTLKVQPAELEDSGVYFCASSQALLGYNEQFFGPGTRLTVL.

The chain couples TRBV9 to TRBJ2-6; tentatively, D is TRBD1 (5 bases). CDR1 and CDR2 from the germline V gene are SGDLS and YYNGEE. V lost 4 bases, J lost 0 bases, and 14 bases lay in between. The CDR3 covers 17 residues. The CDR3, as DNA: TGTGCCAGCAGCCCCCGACAGATCCTCTCTGGGGCCAACGTCCTGACTTTC. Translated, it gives CASSPRQILSGANVLTF.

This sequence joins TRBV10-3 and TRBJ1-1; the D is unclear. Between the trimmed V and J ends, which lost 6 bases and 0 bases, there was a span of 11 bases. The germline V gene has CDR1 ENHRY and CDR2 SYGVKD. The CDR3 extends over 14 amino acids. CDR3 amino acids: CAIRDTRMNTEAFF. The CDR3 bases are TGTGCCATCAGAGACACCCGGATGAACACTGAAGCTTTCTTT.

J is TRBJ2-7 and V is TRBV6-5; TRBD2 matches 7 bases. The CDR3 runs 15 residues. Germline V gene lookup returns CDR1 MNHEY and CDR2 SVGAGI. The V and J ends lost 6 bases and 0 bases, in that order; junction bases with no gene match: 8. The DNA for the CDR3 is TGTGCCAGCAGAAGCGGGGCGGTTAGCTCCTACGAGCAGTACTTC. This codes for CASRSGAVSSYEQYF.

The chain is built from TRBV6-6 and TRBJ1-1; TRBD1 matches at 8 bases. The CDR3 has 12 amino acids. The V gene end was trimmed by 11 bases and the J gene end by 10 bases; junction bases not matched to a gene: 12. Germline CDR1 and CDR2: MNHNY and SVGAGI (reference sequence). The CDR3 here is CAVHRDRGRAFF. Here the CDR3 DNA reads TGTGCCGTCCACCGAGACAGGGGACGAGCTTTCTTT.

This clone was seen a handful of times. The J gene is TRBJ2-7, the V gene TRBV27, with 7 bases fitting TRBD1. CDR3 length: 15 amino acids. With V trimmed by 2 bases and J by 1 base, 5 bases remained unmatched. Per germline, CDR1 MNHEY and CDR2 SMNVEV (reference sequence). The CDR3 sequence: CASSLRAGGSYEQYF. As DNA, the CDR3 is TGTGCCAGCAGTTTACGCGCAGGGGGATCCTACGAGCAGTACTTC.

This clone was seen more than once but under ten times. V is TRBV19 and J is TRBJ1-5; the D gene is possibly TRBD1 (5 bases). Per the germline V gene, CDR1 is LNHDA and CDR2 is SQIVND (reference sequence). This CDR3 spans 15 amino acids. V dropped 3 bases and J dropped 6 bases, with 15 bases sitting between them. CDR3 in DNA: TGTGCCAGTAGTATCTCCGGGGCGACAAGTCAGCCCCAGCATTTT. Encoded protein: CASSISGATSQPQHF.

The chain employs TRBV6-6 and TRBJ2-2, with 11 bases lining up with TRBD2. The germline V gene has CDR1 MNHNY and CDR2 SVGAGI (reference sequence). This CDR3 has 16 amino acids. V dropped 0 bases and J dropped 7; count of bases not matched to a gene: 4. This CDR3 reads CASSYSPLAGVGELFF. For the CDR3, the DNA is TGTGCCAGCAGTTACTCCCCACTAGCGGGGGTCGGGGAGCTGTTTTTT.

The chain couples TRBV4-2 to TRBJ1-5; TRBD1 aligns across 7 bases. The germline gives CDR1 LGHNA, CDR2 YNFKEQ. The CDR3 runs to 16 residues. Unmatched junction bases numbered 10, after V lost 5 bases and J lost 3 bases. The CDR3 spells CASSDSDGQVNQPQHF. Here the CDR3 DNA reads TGTGCCAGCAGCGATTCAGATGGACAGGTCAATCAGCCCCAGCATTTT.

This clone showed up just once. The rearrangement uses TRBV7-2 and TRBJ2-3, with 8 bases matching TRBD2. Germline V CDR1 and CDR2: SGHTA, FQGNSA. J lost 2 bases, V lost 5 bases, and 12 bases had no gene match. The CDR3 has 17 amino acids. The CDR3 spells CASSPRRAGGSTDTQYF. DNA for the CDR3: TGTGCCAGCAGCCCTAGGAGGGCGGGGGGTTCCACAGATACGCAGTATTTT.

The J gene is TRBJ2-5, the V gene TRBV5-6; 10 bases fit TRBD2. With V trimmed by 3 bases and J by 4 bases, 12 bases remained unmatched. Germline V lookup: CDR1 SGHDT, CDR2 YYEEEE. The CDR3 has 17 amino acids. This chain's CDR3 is CASSSTGTSGVRETQYF. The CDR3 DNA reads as TGTGCCAGCAGCTCCACGGGCACTAGCGGGGTTAGAGAGACCCAGTACTTC.

The CDR3 DNA follows: TGTGCCAGTAGTATAGGGGGCGGAGGGGTCGGCACTGAAGCTTTCTTT. It specifies CASSIGGGGVGTEAFF. This chain links TRBV19 with TRBJ1-1; D is possibly TRBD1 (5 bases). The germline V gene has CDR1 LNHDA and CDR2 SQIVND (reference sequence). Trimming took off 1 base at V and 4 bases at J, with 16 bases between the two ends. This CDR3 comprises 16 residues.

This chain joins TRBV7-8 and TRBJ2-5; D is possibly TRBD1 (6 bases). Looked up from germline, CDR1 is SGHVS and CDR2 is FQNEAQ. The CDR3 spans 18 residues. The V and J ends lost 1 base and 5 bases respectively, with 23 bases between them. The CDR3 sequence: CASSLEQGRVVLLETQYF. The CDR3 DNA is TGTGCCAGCAGCTTAGAACAGGGAAGGGTGGTGTTGTTGGAGACCCAGTACTTC.

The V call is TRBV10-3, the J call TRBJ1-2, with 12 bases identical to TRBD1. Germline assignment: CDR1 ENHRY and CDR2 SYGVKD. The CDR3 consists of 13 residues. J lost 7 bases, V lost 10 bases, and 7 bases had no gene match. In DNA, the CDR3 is TGTGCCAACGCCGGGACAGGGGGCTCTGGCTACACCTTC. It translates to CANAGTGGSGYTF.